This TCR beta chain was identified during a study of type 1 regulatory T cells. As for this clonotype: Its cognate antigen is unknown.

General observations from the study: Tr1 cells had a more restricted TCR repertoire than non-Tr1 cells.

TCRdb re-analysed the reads in MiXCR, keeping a single row per CDR3 protein. The sample shows about 62,000 distinct CDR3 sequences, less than 65% of them seen only once. This CDR3 is 16 amino acids long. The germline gives CDR1 DFQATT, CDR2 SNEGSKA (reference sequence). Trimming removed 0 bases from V and 8 bases from J, with 17 bases in between. The rearrangement links TRBV20-1 to TRBJ1-6; possibly TRBD1 for D (5 bases). The sequencing input was cultured non-Tr1 T cells, either the whole culture or a sorted T cell fraction (not recorded which). This receptor was obtained from a human donor in good health. The CDR3 is CSARDLAARADSPLHF. The CDR3 bases are TGCAGTGCTAGAGATTTAGCGGCCAGGGCTGATTCACCCCTCCACTTT.